Shown below are 8 T cell receptor beta chains from a single sample sequenced in a study of T-cell memory formation after mild COVID-19. TCRdb passed the 5' RACE reads through MiXCR, listing each CDR3 protein once. This table holds roughly 320,000 distinct CDR3 sequences, around 30% found once. The sequenced material came from PBMCs or a T cell subset sorted from them (not recorded which). These receptors all come from an adult woman who had mild COVID-19 (a few samples of this study predate the infection). Cell type and time point are not known.

The table lists this clonotype with a few counts. The J gene is TRBJ2-3, the V gene TRBV12-3 or TRBV12-4, with D tentatively TRBD2 (6 bases). The CDR3 loop spans 16 amino acids. Trimming pared 4 bases from V and 6 bases from J, leaving 20 bases between. The CDR3 spells CASSSPNDPGVDTQYF. CDR3 bases: TGTGCCAGCAGTTCTCCCAATGACCCGGGGGTTGATACGCAGTATTTT.

The CDR3 reads CASSQDPGDYGYTF. CDR3 DNA: TGCGCCAGCAGCCAAGATCCGGGCGACTATGGCTACACCTTC. The chain is built from TRBV4-3 and TRBJ1-2; D remains ambiguous. CDR1 and CDR2 from the germline V gene are LGHNA and YSLEER. Trimming took 0 bases from V and 3 from J, leaving 8 bases between them. The CDR3 totals 14 residues.

This clonotype turned up a few times. V is TRBV12-3 or TRBV12-4 and J is TRBJ2-7; D may be TRBD1 or TRBD2 (5 bases each). This CDR3 has 15 residues. V lost 1 base and J 6 bases, leaving 16 bases between the germline ends. The CDR3 loop reads CASSLGASGTAEQYF. In DNA form, the CDR3 reads TGTGCCAGCAGTTTAGGGGCCAGTGGGACGGCCGAGCAGTACTTC.

V gene TRBV5-1 combines with J gene TRBJ2-3, with D hard to call. CDR1 SGHRS and CDR2 YFSETQ come from the germline V gene. The CDR3 totals 13 residues. Trimming took off 4 bases at V and 2 bases at J, with 8 bases between the two ends. CDR3 sequence reads: CASSEDPTDTQYF. CDR3 DNA: TGCGCCAGCAGCGAGGACCCCACAGATACGCAGTATTTT.

This clonotype was detected only a few times. The V gene is TRBV4-3, the J gene TRBJ2-1; maybe TRBD2 (6 bases). The CDR3 length is 13 residues. Germline V gene sequence: CDR1 LGHNA, CDR2 YSLEER. V was pared by 2 bases and J by 8 bases, with 10 bases between. The CDR3 is CASSQYRDYEQFF. For the CDR3, the DNA is TGCGCCAGCAGCCAATACCGGGACTATGAGCAGTTCTTC.

This clonotype was observed a handful of times. The chain joins TRBV5-1 to TRBJ2-7; the match to TRBD1 covers 11 bases. J lost 5 bases, V lost 5 bases, and 3 bases had no gene match. The CDR3 contains 13 residues. Germline V lookup: CDR1 SGHRS, CDR2 YFSETQ. The CDR3 is CASRGQGDHEQYF. In DNA, the CDR3 is TGCGCCAGCAGGGGACAGGGGGACCACGAGCAGTACTTC. Looking up the rest from reference TRBV5-1 and TRBJ2-7 gives the full variable domain: KAGVTQTPRYLIKTRGQQVTLSCSPISGHRSVSWYQQTPGQGLQFLFEYFSETQRNKGNFPGRFSGRQFSNSRSEMNVSTLELGDSALYLCASRGQGDHEQYFGPGTRLTVT.

This chain connects TRBV6-1 to TRBJ1-6; the match to TRBD1 covers 7 bases. Trimming cost V 11 bases and J 7 bases; bases outside gene matches: 17. This CDR3 is 16 amino acids long. From germline, CDR1 is MNHNS and CDR2 SASEGT. The CDR3 region has the DNA TGTGCCGGCCAAAACAGGGGCGGGAGAGGCAATTCACCCCTCCACTTT. Translation gives CAGQNRGGRGNSPLHF.

The gene calls are TRBV18 and TRBJ1-6; 9 positions match TRBD1. CDR1 and CDR2 from the germline V gene are KGHSH and LQKENI. CDR3 length: 17 amino acids. The V and J ends lost 3 bases and 5 bases, in that order; junction bases with no gene match: 8. For the CDR3, the DNA is TGTGCCAGCTCACCGGGACAGGGAAGACTTCATAATTCACCCCTCCACTTT. Amino acids: CASSPGQGRLHNSPLHF.